This TCR beta chain was recorded in a study of cytomegalovirus exposure and HLA in healthy donors. Study outcomes and limitations: Follow-up analysis seemed to connect common viral pathogens with several of the most significant clusters identified.

V was trimmed by 3 bases and J by 5 bases, leaving 10 bases between them. The CDR3 extends over 13 amino acids. CDR1 MNHEY and CDR2 SMNVEV come from the germline V gene (reference sequence). A note on this clone: Its antigen remains unidentified.

PCR involved 60 Vbeta and 13 Jbeta primers. Sequencing used immunoSEQ multiplex PCR; TCRdb keeps in-frame clones, though not all of them. Of about 150,000 clones listed, around 79% are singletons. The chain employs TRBV27 and TRBJ2-5; D gene unclear. Sequenced input: PBMCs. The sequence derives from a male donor in good health and CMV-seronegative. The CDR3 DNA sequence: TGTGCCAGCAGTTTTGGGCCGTGGGAGACCCAGTACTTC. It specifies CASSFGPWETQYF.